Detailed here is one TCR delta chain. The antigen it recognizes is unknown. At one end the junction does not follow the germline gene, possibly because of a read error. This sample stems from a study of Vδ1+ human thymocytes (dated by TCRdb to between 2018 and 2020). Turning to the overall study: The study characterised mRNA-level TRG and TRD CDR3 repertoires of highly purified Vdelta1+ thymocytes from young children as a data resource. The multiplex-based CDR3 amplicon strategy had previously been validated against 5'RACE-based CDR3 amplicon generation methods. Here is what the overall study found, with its caveats: Even though sort purity was high, roughly 20% of thymic TRD sequences were Vdelta2 (and few were Vdelta3), which was not the case for the peripheral blood Vdelta1+ controls. Unlike the oligoclonal repertoires in peripheral blood, the thymic TRG and TRD repertoires appeared highly polyclonal, with Gaussian CDR3 length distributions. Because unexpected Vdelta2 sequences could lead to misinterpretation of bulk repertoire data, the authors recommended using highly purified populations and validating at the single-cell level. Many TRG clonotypes were found to be shared between donors (up to about 6.9x10^3), whereas TRD repertoires were found to be essentially private (max 116 shared). Donors did not cluster by age or sex, so the analyses were not stratified by age or sex.

As encoded in the germline V gene, CDR1 is TSWWSYY while CDR2 is QGS. Its CDR3 holds 16 amino acids, cysteine through phenylalanine. Only the CDR3 DNA stays, 48 bases, in frame from base 1. Thymic samples were depleted of alphabeta T cells, then CD3+ TCRVdelta1+ TCRVdelta2- thymocytes were FACS-sorted. The purity of the sorted Vdelta1+ thymocytes fell between roughly 96% and 99.6%. The thymic specimens were obtained from roughly eight paediatric patients who were undergoing corrective cardiac surgery and ranged in age from roughly 5 days to 16 months. Thymic tissue was dispersed and mononuclear cells isolated on a Histopaque-1077 density gradient. Staining used anti-TCRVdelta1 clone TS8.2, anti-TCRVdelta2 clone B6, anti-CD3 clone HIT3a and anti-TCRalphabeta clone IP26 antibodies. RNA extraction was performed with the RNeasy mini kit, and reverse transcription was done with Superscript III. CDR3 amplicons were produced by multiplex PCR using pooled V-gene forward primers and a constant-region reverse primer with Illumina adaptor overhangs. Amplicons were gel-purified, then indexed with Nextera index primers over around 8 extra PCR cycles and purified with AMPure XP beads. Sequencing of the libraries was done on an Illumina MiSeq using paired-end 250 bp reads, dual indexing and an approximately 22% PhiX spike-in. The source study handled its data this way. Reads were quality checked with FastQC, and TRG read pairs were merged with ea-utils fastq-join. IMGT/HighV-QUEST was used to annotate sequences, retaining only productive sequences with an unambiguous V-gene assignment, and each clonotype was defined by an identical CDR3 sequence. VDJtools 1.1.1, tcR 2.2.3, Treemap and vegan Shannon diversity in R 3.4.4 were used for downstream analysis. After TCRdb called clones again from the public reads with CATT, rows with identical DNA were merged. These V and J calls rely on TCRdb rather than the paper's analysis. This sample gives some 73,000 delta-chain clones in total; around 34% of them show up just once. The ten largest account for approximately 0.25% of the sample.

The sample comprised Vdelta1+ gamma-delta thymocytes from the thymus. This sample's cell subset or site label indicates: FACS-sorted CD3+ TCRalphabeta- TCRVdelta1+ TCRVdelta2- thymocytes. Recombination joined TRDV1 with TRDJ1; the D segment could be TRDD3, given 6 matching bases. The sequence came from a boy in the first two years of life who had congenital heart surgery. In nucleotides, the sequence is TGTGCTCTCGGGGAGCGGTGGGGGGACGCCACCGATAAACTCATCTTT. It translates as CALGERWGDATDKLIF.